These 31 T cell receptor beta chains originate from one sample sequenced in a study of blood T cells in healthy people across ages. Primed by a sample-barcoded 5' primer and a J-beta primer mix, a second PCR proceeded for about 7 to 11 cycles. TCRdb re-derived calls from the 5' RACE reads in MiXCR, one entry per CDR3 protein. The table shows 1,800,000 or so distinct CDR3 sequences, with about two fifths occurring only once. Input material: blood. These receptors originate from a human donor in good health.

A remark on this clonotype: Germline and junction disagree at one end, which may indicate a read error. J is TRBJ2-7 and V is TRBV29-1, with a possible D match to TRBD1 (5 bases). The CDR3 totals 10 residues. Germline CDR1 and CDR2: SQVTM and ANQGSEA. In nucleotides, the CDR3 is TGCAGCGTTCGACAGTACGTGCAGTACTTC. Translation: CSVRQYVQYF.

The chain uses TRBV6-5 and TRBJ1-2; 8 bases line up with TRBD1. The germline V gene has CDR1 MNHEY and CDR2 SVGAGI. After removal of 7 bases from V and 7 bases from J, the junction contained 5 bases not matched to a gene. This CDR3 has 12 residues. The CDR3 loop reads CASIGQGGGYTF. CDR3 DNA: TGTGCCAGCATAGGACAGGGAGGTGGCTACACCTTC.

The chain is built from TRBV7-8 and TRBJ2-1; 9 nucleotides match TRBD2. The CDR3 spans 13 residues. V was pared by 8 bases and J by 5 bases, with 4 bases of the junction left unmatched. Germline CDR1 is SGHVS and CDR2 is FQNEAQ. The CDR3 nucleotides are TGTGCCAGCGGTAGCGGGGGCCACAATGAGCAGTTCTTC. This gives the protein CASGSGGHNEQFF.

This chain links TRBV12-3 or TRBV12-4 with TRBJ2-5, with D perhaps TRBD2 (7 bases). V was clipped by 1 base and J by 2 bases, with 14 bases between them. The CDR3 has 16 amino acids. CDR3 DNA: TGTGCCAGCAGTTTAGTTGGCGGGGGCGTTCAAGAGACCCAGTACTTC. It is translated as CASSLVGGGVQETQYF.

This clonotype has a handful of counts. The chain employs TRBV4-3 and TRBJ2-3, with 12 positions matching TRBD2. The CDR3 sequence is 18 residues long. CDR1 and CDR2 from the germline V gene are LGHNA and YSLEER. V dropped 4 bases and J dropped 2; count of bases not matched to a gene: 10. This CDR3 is CASSPVRRTSGDTDTQYF. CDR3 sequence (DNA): TGCGCCAGCAGCCCAGTCCGCCGGACTAGCGGGGACACAGATACGCAGTATTTT.

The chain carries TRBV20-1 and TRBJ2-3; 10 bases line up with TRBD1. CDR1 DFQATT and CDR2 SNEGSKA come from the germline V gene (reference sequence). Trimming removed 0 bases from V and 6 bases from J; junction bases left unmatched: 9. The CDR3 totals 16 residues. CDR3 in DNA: TGCAGTGCTAGAGATCCTGGGACAGGGGAGCGGGATACGCAGTATTTT. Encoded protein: CSARDPGTGERDTQYF.

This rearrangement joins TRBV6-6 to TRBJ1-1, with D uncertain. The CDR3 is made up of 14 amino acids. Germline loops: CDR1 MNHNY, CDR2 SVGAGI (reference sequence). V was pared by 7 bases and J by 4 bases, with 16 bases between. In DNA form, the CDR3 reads TGTGCCAGCATCGGGTCTAGAGAGGGCACTGAAGCTTTCTTT. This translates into CASIGSREGTEAFF.

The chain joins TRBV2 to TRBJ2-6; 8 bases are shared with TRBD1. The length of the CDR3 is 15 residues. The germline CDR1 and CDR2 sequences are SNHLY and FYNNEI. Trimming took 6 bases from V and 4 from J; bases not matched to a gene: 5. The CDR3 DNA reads TGTGCCAGCAGAGAGGACAGGGCCGGGGCCAACGTCCTGACTTTC. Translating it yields CASREDRAGANVLTF.

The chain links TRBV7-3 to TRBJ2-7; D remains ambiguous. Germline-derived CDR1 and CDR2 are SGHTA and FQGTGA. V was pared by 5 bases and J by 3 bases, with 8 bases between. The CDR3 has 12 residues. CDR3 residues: CASSPSFYEQYF. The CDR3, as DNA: TGTGCCAGCAGCCCTTCTTTCTACGAGCAGTACTTC. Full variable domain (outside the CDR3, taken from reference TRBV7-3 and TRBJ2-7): GAGVSQTPSNKVTEKGKYVELRCDPISGHTALYWYRQSLGQGPEFLIYFQGTGAADDSGLPNDRFFAVRPEGSVSTLKIQRTERGDSAVYLCASSPSFYEQYFGPGTRLTVT.

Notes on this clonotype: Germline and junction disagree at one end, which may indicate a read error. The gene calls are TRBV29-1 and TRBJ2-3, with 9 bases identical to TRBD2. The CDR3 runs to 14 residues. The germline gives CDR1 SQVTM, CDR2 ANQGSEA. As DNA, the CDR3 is TGCAGCGTTGAGGGACTAGCCGGCCCAGATATGCAGTATTTT. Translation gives CSVEGLAGPDMQYF.

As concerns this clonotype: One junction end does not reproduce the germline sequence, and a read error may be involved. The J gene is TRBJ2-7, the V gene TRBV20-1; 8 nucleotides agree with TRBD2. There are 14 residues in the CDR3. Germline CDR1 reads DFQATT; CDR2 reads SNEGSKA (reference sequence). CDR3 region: CSARDLAGSYERYF. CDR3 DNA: TGCAGTGCTAGAGATTTAGCGGGGAGCTACGAGCGGTACTTC.

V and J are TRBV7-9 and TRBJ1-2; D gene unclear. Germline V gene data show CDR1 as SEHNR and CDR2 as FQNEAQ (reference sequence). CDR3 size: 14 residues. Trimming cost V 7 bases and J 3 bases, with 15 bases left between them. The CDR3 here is CASTLAGRDYGYTF. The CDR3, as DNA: TGTGCCAGCACGCTCGCGGGCCGAGACTATGGCTACACCTTC.

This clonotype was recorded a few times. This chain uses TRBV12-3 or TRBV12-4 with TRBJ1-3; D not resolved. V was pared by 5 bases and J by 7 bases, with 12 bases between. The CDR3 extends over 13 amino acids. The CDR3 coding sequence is TGTGCCAGCAGTCCTGACCACGGGAACACCATATATTTT. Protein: CASSPDHGNTIYF.

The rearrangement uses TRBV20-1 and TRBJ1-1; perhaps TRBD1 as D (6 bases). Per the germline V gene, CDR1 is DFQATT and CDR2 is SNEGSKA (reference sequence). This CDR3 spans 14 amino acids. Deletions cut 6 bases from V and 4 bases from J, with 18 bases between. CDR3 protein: CSASRGAGGTEAFF. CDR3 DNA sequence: TGCAGTGCCAGTAGGGGGGCGGGGGGCACTGAAGCTTTCTTT.

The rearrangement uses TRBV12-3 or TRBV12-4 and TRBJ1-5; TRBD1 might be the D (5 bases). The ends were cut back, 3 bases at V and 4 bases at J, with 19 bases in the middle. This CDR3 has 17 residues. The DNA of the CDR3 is TGTGCCAGCAGTTTTGGTGACGACCAGGGATCGAATCAGCCCCAGCATTTT. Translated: CASSFGDDQGSNQPQHF.

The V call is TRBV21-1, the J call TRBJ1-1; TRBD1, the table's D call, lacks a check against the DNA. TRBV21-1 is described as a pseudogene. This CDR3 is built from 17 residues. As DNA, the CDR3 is TGTGCCAGCAGCAACCTCGGGACGCTAGGGGCGGGCACTGAAGCTTTCTTT. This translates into CASSNLGTLGAGTEAFF.

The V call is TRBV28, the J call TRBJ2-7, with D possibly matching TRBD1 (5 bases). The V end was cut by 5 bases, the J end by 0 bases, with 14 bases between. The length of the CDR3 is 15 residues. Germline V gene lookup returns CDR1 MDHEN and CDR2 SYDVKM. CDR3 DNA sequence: TGTGCCAGCAGTATGACAGTTCTGAACTCCTACGAGCAGTACTTC. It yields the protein CASSMTVLNSYEQYF.

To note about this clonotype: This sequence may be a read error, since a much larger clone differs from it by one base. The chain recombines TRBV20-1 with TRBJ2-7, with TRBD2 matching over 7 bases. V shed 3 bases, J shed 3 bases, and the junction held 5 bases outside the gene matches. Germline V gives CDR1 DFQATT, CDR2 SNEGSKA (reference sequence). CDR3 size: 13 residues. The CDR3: CSASGLADYEQYF. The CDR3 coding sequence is TGCAGTGCTAGTGGTCTAGCGGACTACGAGCAGTACTTC.

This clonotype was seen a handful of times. CDR3 bases: TGTGCCAGCAGCTTAGGGACGGTATACTTAGCGGGGAATGAGCAGTTCTTC. Protein sequence: CASSLGTVYLAGNEQFF. The chain couples TRBV7-9 to TRBJ2-1; 8 bases fit TRBD2. The trim removed 1 base at V and 7 bases at J, leaving 12 bases unmatched. The germline V gene has CDR1 SEHNR and CDR2 FQNEAQ (reference sequence). This CDR3 region has 17 residues.

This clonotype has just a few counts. This CDR3 reads CASSVGVAKNIQYF. The CDR3 nucleotides are TGTGCCAGCAGTGTAGGGGTGGCCAAAAACATTCAGTACTTC. The rearrangement joins TRBV6-5 to TRBJ2-4; D possibly corresponds to TRBD1 (5 bases). The germline V and J ends were trimmed by 5 bases and 1 base, with 9 bases remaining between them. CDR3 length: 14 residues. Germline CDR1 is MNHEY and CDR2 is SVGAGI.

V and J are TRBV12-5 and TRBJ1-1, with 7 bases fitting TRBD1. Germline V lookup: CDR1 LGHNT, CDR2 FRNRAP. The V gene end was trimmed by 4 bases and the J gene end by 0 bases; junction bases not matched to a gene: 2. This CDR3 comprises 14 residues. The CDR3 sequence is CASGYGQVNTEAFF. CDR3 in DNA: TGTGCTAGTGGTTACGGACAGGTGAACACTGAAGCTTTCTTT. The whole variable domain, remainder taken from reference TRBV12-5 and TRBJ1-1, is DARVTQTPRHKVTEMGQEVTMRCQPILGHNTVFWYRQTMMQGLELLAYFRNRAPLDDSGMPKDRFSAEMPDATLATLKIQPSEPRDSAVYFCASGYGQVNTEAFFGQGTRLTVV.

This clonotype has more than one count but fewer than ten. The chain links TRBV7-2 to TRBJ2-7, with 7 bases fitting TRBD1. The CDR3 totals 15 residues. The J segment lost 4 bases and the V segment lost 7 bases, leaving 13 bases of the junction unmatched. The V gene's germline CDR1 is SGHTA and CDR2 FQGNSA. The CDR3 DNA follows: TGTGCCAGCACCTTCGGGGCAGGGGGTGGATACGAGCAGTACTTC. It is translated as CASTFGAGGGYEQYF.

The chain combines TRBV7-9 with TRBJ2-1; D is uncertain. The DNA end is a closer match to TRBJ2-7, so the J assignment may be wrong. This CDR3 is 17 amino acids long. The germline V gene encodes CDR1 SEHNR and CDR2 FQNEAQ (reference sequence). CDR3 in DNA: TGTGCCAGCAGTCCCCCTTTGGGGTCAAGCTCCTACAATGAGCAGTACTTC. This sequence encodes CASSPPLGSSSYNEQYF.

In DNA form, the CDR3 reads TGTGCCAGCAGTGAATATCGGACAGGGGACACCGGGGAGCTGTTTTTT. Protein: CASSEYRTGDTGELFF. The chain couples TRBV25-1 to TRBJ2-2; TRBD1 matches at 9 bases. The CDR3 extends over 16 amino acids. Germline lookup yields CDR1 MGHDK and CDR2 SYGVNS. V shed 0 bases and J 3 bases; nucleotides not matched to a gene: 2.

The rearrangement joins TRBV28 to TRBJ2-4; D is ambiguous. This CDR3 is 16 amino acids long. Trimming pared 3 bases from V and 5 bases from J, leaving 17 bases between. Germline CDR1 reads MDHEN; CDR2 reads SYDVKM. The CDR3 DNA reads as TGTGCCAGCAGTTTTAACGTCAGAGGTGGGGAAAACATTCAGTACTTC. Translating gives CASSFNVRGGENIQYF.

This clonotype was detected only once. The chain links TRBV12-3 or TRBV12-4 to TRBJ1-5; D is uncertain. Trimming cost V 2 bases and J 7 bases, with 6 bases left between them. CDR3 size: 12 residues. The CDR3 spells CASSLSEQPQHF. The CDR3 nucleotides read TGTGCCAGCAGTTTATCAGAGCAGCCCCAGCATTTT.

CDR3 bases: TGTGCCAGCAGCTCCGGGCCTCATTACAGCAATGAGCAGTTCTTC. Translation gives CASSSGPHYSNEQFF. The genes are TRBV7-3 and TRBJ2-1, with D hard to call. CDR3 length: 15 amino acids. V gave up 4 bases and J gave up 6 bases, with 16 bases separating them. Germline values: CDR1 SGHTA, CDR2 FQGTGA.

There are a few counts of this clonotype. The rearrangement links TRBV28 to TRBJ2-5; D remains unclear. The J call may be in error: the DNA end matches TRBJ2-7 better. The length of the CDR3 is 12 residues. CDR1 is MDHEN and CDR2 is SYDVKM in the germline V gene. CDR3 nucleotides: TGTGCCACCATGCCCCCGACGGGCGAGCAGTACTTC. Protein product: CATMPPTGEQYF.

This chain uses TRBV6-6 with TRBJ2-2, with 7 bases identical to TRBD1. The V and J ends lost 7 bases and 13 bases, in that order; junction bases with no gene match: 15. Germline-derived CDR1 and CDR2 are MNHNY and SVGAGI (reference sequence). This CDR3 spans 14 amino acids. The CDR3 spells CASNLSQGEKVLFF. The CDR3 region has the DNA TGTGCCAGCAATTTAAGTCAGGGGGAGAAGGTGCTGTTTTTT.

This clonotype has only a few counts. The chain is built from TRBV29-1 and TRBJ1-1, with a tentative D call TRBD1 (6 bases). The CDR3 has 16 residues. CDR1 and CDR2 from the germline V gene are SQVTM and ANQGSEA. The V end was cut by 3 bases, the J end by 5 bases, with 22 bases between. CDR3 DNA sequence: TGCAGCGTTGAGTTTGGGGGGGCAGGAGGTAGGACTGAAGCTTTCTTT. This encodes CSVEFGGAGGRTEAFF.

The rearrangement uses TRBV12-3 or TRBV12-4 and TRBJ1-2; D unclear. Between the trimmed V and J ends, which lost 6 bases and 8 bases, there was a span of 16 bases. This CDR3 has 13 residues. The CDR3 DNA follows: TGTGCCAGCAGCCACACTCGACCCTCAGGCTACACCTTC. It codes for CASSHTRPSGYTF.